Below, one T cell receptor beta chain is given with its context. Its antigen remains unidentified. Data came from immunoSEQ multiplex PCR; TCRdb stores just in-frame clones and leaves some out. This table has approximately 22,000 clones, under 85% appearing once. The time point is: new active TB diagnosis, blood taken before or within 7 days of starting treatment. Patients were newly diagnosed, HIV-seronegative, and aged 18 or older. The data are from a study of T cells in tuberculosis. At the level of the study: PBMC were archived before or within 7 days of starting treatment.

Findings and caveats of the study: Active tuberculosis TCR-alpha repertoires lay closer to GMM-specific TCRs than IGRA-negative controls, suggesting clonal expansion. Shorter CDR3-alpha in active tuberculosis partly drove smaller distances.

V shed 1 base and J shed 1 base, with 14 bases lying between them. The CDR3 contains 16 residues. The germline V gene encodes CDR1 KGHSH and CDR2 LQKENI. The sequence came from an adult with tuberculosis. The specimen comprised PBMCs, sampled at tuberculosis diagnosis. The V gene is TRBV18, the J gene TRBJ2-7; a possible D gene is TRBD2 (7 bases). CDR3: CASSPQGGGLSYEQYF. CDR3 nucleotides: TGTGCCAGCTCACCACAGGGGGGGGGACTTTCCTACGAGCAGTACTTC.